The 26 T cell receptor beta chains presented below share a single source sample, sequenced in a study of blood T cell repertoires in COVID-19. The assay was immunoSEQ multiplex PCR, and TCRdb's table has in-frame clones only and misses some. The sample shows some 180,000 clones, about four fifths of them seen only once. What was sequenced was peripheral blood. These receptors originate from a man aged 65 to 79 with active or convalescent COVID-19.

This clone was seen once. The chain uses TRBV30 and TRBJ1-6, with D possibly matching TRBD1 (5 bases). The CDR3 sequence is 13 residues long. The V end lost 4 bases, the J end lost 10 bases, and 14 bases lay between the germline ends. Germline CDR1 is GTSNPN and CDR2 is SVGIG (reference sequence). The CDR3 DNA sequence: TGTGCCTGGACCCCCAGGACACCCTCACCCCTCCACTTT. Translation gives CAWTPRTPSPLHF.

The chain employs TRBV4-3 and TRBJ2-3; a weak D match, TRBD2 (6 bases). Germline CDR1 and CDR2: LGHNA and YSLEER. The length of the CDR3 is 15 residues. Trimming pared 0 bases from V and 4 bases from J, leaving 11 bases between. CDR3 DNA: TGCGCCAGCAGCCAAGAACTCGGGGGTGCAGATACGCAGTATTTT. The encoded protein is CASSQELGGADTQYF.

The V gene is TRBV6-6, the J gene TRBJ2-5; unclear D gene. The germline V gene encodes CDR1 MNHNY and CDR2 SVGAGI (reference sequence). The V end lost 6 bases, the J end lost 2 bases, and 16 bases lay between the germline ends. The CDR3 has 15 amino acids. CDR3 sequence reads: CASRGKAGLQETQYF. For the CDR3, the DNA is TGTGCCAGCAGGGGCAAGGCAGGCCTTCAAGAGACCCAGTACTTC.

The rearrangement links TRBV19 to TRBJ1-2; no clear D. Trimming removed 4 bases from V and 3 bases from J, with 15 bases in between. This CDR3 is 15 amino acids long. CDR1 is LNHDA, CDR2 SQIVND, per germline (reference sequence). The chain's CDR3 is CASSKAQVDDYGYTF. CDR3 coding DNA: TGTGCCAGTAGTAAGGCCCAGGTTGACGACTATGGCTACACCTTC.

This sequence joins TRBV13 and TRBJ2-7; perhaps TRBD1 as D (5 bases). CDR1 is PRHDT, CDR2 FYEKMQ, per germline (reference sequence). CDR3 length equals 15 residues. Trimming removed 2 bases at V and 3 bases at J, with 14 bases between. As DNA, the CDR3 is TGTGCCAGCAGCTTATCCGGACAATCTCTCTACGAGCAGTACTTC. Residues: CASSLSGQSLYEQYF.

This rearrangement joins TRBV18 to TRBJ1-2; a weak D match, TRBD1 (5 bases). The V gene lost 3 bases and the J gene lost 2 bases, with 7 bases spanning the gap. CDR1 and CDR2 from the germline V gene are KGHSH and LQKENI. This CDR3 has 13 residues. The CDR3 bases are TGTGCCAGCTCACCGGGACTAAACTATGGCTACACCTTC. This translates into CASSPGLNYGYTF.

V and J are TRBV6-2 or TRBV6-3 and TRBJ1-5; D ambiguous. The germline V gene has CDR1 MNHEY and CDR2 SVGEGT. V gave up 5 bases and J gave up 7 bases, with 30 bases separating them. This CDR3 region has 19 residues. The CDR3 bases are TGTGCCAGCAGTCCCGGGCTCGGAGGCCGAGGCGGTTCTTGGCAGCCCCAGCATTTT. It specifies CASSPGLGGRGGSWQPQHF.

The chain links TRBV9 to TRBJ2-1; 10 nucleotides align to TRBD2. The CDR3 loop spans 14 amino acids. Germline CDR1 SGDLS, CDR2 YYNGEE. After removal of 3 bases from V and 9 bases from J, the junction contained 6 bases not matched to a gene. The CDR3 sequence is CASSGSGGAFEQFF. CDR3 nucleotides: TGTGCCAGCAGCGGCAGCGGGGGGGCATTTGAGCAGTTCTTC.

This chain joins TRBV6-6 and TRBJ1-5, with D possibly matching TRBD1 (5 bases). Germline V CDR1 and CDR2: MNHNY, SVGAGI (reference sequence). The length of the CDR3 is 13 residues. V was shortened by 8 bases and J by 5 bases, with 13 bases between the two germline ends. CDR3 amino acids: CASGGTYDQPQHF. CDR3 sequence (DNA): TGTGCCAGCGGAGGGACCTACGATCAGCCCCAGCATTTT.

CDR3 sequence reads: CASSRTPGGRGTEAFF. DNA for the CDR3: TGTGCCAGCAGCCGTACCCCAGGGGGCAGGGGAACTGAAGCTTTCTTT. V is TRBV14 and J is TRBJ1-1, with 8 bases identical to TRBD1. This CDR3 has 16 amino acids. V was clipped by 4 bases and J by 5 bases; unmatched bases: 12. Germline CDR1 is SGHDN and CDR2 is FVKESK.

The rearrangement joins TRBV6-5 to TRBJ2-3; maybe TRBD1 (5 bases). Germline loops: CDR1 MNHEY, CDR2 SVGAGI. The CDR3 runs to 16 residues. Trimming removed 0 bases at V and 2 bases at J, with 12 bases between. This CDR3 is CASSYSGAGSTDTQYF. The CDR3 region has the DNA TGTGCCAGCAGTTACTCTGGGGCCGGCTCCACAGATACGCAGTATTTT.

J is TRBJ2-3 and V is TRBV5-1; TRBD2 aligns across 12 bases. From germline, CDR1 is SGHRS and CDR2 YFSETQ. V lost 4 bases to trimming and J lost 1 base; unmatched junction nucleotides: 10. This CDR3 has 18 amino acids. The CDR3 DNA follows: TGCGCCAGCAGCCGTTTGACTAGCGGGGGCCGCGGCACAGATACGCAGTATTTT. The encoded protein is CASSRLTSGGRGTDTQYF.

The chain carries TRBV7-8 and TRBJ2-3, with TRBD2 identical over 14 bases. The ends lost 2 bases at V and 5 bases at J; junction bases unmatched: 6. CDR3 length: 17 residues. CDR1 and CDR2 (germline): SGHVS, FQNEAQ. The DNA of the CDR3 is TGTGCCAGCAGCTTAATGGGACTAGCGGGGGTTAGAGATACGCAGTATTTT. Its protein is CASSLMGLAGVRDTQYF.

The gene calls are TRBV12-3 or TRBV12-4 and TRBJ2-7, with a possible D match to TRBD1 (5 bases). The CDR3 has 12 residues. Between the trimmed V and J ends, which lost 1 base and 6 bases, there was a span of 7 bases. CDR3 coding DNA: TGTGCCAGCAGTTTAGGGCAGGGCGAGCAGTACTTC. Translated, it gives CASSLGQGEQYF.

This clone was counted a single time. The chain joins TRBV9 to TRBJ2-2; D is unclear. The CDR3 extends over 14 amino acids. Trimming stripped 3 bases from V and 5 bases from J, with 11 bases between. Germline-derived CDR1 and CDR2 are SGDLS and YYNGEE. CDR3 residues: CASSGYFSTGELFF. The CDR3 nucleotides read TGTGCCAGCAGCGGGTATTTTAGTACCGGGGAGCTGTTTTTT. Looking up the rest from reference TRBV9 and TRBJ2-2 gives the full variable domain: DSGVTQTPKHLITATGQRVTLRCSPRSGDLSVYWYQQSLDQGLQFLIQYYNGEERAKGNILERFSAQQFPDLHSELNLSSLELGDSALYFCASSGYFSTGELFFGEGSRLTVL.

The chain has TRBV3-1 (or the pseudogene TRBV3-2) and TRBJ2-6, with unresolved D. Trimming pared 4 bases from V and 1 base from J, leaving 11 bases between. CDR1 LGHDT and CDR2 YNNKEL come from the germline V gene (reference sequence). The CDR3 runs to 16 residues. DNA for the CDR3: TGTGCCAGCAGCCGCGACATATATTCTGGGGCCAACGTCCTGACTTTC. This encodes CASSRDIYSGANVLTF.

CDR3 region: CASSQAGAGDFRTEAFF. DNA for the CDR3: TGTGCCAGCAGCCAAGCTGGGGCAGGGGATTTCCGGACTGAAGCTTTCTTT. The chain joins TRBV3-1 (or the pseudogene TRBV3-2) to TRBJ1-1; D is possibly TRBD1 (6 bases). Trimming shortened V by 1 base and J by 5 bases, and 20 bases separated the two germline ends. Germline-derived CDR1 and CDR2 are LGHDT and YNNKEL (reference sequence). This CDR3 contains 17 residues.

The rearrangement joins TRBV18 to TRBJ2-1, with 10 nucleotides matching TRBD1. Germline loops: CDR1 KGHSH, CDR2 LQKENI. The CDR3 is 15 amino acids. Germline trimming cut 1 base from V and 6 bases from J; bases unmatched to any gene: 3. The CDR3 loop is CASSPLTGGINEQFF. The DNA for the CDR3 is TGTGCCAGCTCACCACTGACAGGGGGCATCAATGAGCAGTTCTTC. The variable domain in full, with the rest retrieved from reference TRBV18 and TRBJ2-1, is NAGVMQNPRHLVRRRGQEARLRCSPMKGHSHVYWYRQLPEEGLKFMVYLQKENIIDESGMPKERFSAEFPKEGPSILRIQQVVRGDSAAYFCASSPLTGGINEQFFGPGTRLTVL.

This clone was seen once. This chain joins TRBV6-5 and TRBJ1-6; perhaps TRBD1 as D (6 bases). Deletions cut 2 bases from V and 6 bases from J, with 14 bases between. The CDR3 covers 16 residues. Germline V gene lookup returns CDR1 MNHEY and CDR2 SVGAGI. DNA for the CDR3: TGTGCCAGCAGTTACGGGTACGGGACACTTAATTCACCCCTCCACTTT. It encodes CASSYGYGTLNSPLHF.

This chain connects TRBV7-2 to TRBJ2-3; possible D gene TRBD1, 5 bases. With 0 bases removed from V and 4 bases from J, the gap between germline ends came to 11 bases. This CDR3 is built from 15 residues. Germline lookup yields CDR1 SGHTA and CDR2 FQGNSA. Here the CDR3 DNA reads TGTGCCAGCAGCTTAGCGTCTATCAGGGCAGATACGCAGTATTTT. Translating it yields CASSLASIRADTQYF.

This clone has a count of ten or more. The CDR3 loop reads CASSYASGGNTGELFF. CDR3 coding DNA: TGTGCCAGCAGCTATGCTAGCGGGGGCAACACCGGGGAGCTGTTTTTT. The V gene is TRBV7-2, the J gene TRBJ2-2, with 10 bases matching TRBD2. Trimming cost V 4 bases and J 2 bases; bases outside gene matches: 4. The CDR3 has 16 amino acids. Germline assignment: CDR1 SGHTA and CDR2 FQGNSA.

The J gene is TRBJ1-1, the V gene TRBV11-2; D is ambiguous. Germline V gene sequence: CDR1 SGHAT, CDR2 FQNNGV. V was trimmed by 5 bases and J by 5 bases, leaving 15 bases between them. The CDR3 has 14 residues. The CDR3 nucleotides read TGTGCCAGCAGCCGGAGAACCTTTGGGACTGAAGCTTTCTTT. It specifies CASSRRTFGTEAFF. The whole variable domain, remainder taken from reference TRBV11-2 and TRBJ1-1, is EAGVAQSPRYKIIEKRQSVAFWCNPISGHATLYWYQQILGQGPKLLIQFQNNGVVDDSQLPKDRFSAERLKGVDSTLKIQPAKLEDSAVYLCASSRRTFGTEAFFGQGTRLTVV.

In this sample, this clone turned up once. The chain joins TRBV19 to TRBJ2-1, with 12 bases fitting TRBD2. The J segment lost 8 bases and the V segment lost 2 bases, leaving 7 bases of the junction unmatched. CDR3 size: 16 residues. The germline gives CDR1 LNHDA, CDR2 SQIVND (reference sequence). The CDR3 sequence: CASSIPTSGRTDEQFF. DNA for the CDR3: TGTGCCAGTAGTATACCGACTAGCGGGAGAACGGATGAGCAGTTCTTC. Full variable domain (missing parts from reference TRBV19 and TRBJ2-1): DGGITQSPKYLFRKEGQNVTLSCEQNLNHDAMYWYRQDPGQGLRLIYYSQIVNDFQKGDIAEGYSVSREKKESFPLTVTSAQKNPTAFYLCASSIPTSGRTDEQFFGPGTRLTVL.

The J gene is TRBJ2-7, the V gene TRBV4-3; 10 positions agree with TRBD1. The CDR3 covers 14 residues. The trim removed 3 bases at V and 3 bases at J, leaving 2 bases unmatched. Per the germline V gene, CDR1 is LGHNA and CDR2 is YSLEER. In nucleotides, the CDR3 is TGCGCCAGCAGCCATCGGACAGGGGGCTACGAGCAGTACTTC. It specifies CASSHRTGGYEQYF.

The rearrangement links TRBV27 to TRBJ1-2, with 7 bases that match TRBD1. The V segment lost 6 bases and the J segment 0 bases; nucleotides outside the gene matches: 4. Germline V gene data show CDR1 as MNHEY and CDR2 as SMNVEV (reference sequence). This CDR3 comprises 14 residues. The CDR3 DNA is TGTGCCAGCAGGGGGACAGTTGCTAACTATGGCTACACCTTC. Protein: CASRGTVANYGYTF.

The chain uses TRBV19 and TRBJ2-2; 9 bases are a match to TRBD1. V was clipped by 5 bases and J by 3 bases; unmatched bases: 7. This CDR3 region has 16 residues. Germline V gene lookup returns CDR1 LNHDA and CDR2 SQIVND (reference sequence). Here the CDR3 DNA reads TGTGCCAGTAGTGCTCGGACAGGGGTGGACACCGGGGAGCTGTTTTTT. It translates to CASSARTGVDTGELFF.